Listed below are T cell receptor beta chains from one sample, sequenced in a study of OX40 agonist ivuxolimab in advanced cancers. The method was immunoSEQ multiplex PCR; TCRdb's version includes in-frame clones alone and lacks a portion of them. The sample comprises 65,000 to 85,000 clones, about 82% of which are singletons, and around 1.8% rests with the top ten. Sequences were derived from CD4+ or CD8+ T cells sorted from blood, sampled in a trial of the OX40 agonist ivuxolimab. These receptors were taken from an adult with an advanced solid tumor such as melanoma, head and neck, liver or kidney cancer. Both conserved end residues are part of each CDR3. A D gene is named only where the DNA matches it firmly. Clone sizes are given selectively: once, few, many, or a class where the clone is expanded.

j_gene,v_gene,abundance,d_gene,CDR3nt,CDR3aa
TRBJ2-7,TRBV6-5,.,.,TGTGCCAGCAGTTTCTCATCCGCTAGATCCTACGAGCAGTACTTC,CASSFSSARSYEQYF
TRBJ2-1,TRBV5-1,.,TRBD2,TGCGCCAGCAGCTTGACTAGCGGGGGGGCCTCTGAGCAGTTCTTC,CASSLTSGGASEQFF
TRBJ2-2,TRBV5-5,.,.,TGTGCCAGCAGCGTGAGGTGGGGGGTGAACACCGGGGAGCTGTTTTTT,CASSVRWGVNTGELFF
TRBJ2-2,TRBV11-3,.,TRBD1,TGTGCCAGCAGCTTGGGACAGGGGCAGGGGACCGGGGAGCTGTTTTTT,CASSLGQGQGTGELFF
TRBJ2-4,TRBV5-6,.,.,TGTGCCAGCAGCCCGATTGGACAGCTAAACATTCAGTACTTC,CASSPIGQLNIQYF
TRBJ1-3,TRBV30,.,.,TGTGCCTGGAGCAATGGGGGGGTCACTTCTGGAAACACCATATATTTT,CAWSNGGVTSGNTIYF
TRBJ2-2,TRBV30,.,.,TGTGCCTGGAGTAGCGACTCTCCGACCGGGGAGCTGTTTTTT,CAWSSDSPTGELFF
TRBJ1-1,TRBV2,.,.,TGTGCCAGCACCAATGAACAGGGAGGCACTGAAGCTTTCTTT,CASTNEQGGTEAFF
TRBJ1-2,TRBV2,.,TRBD1,TGTGCCAGCAGAGTGGAGGGGGCTGGCTATGGCTACACCTTC,CASRVEGAGYGYTF
TRBJ1-1,TRBV10-1,.,.,TGCGCCAGCAGTGTTGGCGACCGAATGAACACTGAAGCTTTCTTT,CASSVGDRMNTEAFF
TRBJ1-1,TRBV7-8,.,.,TGTGCCAGCAGCTTAGTAGGGGGAAACACTGAAGCTTTCTTT,CASSLVGGNTEAFF
TRBJ2-1,TRBV9,.,.,TGTGCCAGCAGCGTAGACGGGGGCACCTACAATGAGCAGTTCTTC,CASSVDGGTYNEQFF
TRBJ2-5,TRBV5-1,.,.,TGCGCCAGCAGCTTGCAGGATAGAGAGACCCAGTACTTC,CASSLQDRETQYF
TRBJ1-2,TRBV4-3,.,.,TGCGCCAGCAGCCAAGATAGGTATGGCGAAGGCTCAGCTAACTATGGCTACACCTTC,CASSQDRYGEGSANYGYTF
TRBJ1-1,TRBV7-2,.,.,TGTGCCAGCAGCTTAAGGCTGTCTCGGATGAACACTGAAGCTTTCTTT,CASSLRLSRMNTEAFF
TRBJ1-5,TRBV5-6,.,TRBD1,TGTGCCAGCAGCCGCTCCGGGACAGGGCGCAATCAGCCCCAGCATTTT,CASSRSGTGRNQPQHF
TRBJ2-7,TRBV6-5,.,.,TGTGCCAGCAGTTCTCGCTCCCTACCGAGAAAGCAGTACTTC,CASSSRSLPRKQYF
TRBJ1-2,TRBV6-1,.,.,TGTGCCAGCAGTGACAGGAACTATGGCTACACCTTC,CASSDRNYGYTF
TRBJ2-5,TRBV7-2,.,TRBD2,TGTGCCAGCAGCAAAGAGGAGGCTAGCGGGGGAGAGACCCAGTACTTC,CASSKEEASGGETQYF
TRBJ2-3,TRBV27,.,.,TGTGCCAGCAGTTTAAACCGGGAAGATACGCAGTATTTT,CASSLNREDTQYF
TRBJ1-5,TRBV10-2,.,.,TGCGCCAGCAGTGAGAAGGTGAGCAATCAGCCCCAGCATTTT,CASSEKVSNQPQHF
TRBJ2-1,TRBV5-6,.,.,TGTGCCAGCAGCTTGAACCCCTCTAGAATTGTTAACAATGAGCAGTTCTTC,CASSLNPSRIVNNEQFF
TRBJ1-2,TRBV5-1,.,TRBD1,TGCGCCAGCAGCTTGGCCGAGGTAGGGACAGGCTATGGCTACACCTTC,CASSLAEVGTGYGYTF
TRBJ1-5,TRBV7-3,.,.,TGTGCCAGCAGCTTAATGGGAGATCAGCCCCAGCATTTT,CASSLMGDQPQHF
TRBJ2-2,TRBV7-9,.,.,TGTGCCAGCAGCCCAAACGAGGGGTCGAACACCGGGGAGCTGTTTTTT,CASSPNEGSNTGELFF
TRBJ2-5,TRBV11-2,.,.,TGTGCCAGCAGCCAATCGCTTGGGGAGACCCAGTACTTC,CASSQSLGETQYF
TRBJ2-5,TRBV5-8,.,.,TGTGCCAGCAGCTTGGACAGTTCTAAAAAGACCCAGTACTTC,CASSLDSSKKTQYF
TRBJ1-5,TRBV7-2,.,.,TGTGCCAGCAGCTTCAGCCATACGGGCAATCAGCCCCAGCATTTT,CASSFSHTGNQPQHF
TRBJ1-6,TRBV7-9,few,.,TGTGCCAGCAGCTTAACTGTCCCGGGAAACTCACCCCTCCACTTT,CASSLTVPGNSPLHF
TRBJ2-7,TRBV19,.,.,TGTGCCAGTAGTAACCGCGGCGTAAAGGAGCAGTACTTC,CASSNRGVKEQYF
TRBJ1-6,TRBV7-2,.,.,TGTGCCAGCAGCTTAGGGACAGCCGACGCGCCACCCCTCCACTTT,CASSLGTADAPPLHF
TRBJ2-7,TRBV5-1,.,.,TGCGCCAGCAGCTTCTTGAGCCAGGACAGCTACGAGCAGTACTTC,CASSFLSQDSYEQYF
TRBJ1-2,TRBV7-8,.,.,TGTGCCAGCAGCTTAGCAAGAGGGAATGGCTACACCTTC,CASSLARGNGYTF
TRBJ2-7,TRBV1,.,.,TGCACCATTGAACTAGCGGGGCCCTTACGAGAGCAGTACTTC,CTIELAGPLREQYF
TRBJ1-1,TRBV19,.,TRBD1,TGTGCCAGTAGACAGGGGATCAGAGCTTTCTTT,CASRQGIRAFF
TRBJ1-6,TRBV5-8,.,.,TGTGCCAGCACGATGACAGATGACTCACCCCTCCACTTT,CASTMTDDSPLHF
TRBJ2-1,TRBV18,.,.,TGTGCCAGCTCACCAAACAAAGACAATGAGCAGTTCTTC,CASSPNKDNEQFF
TRBJ1-1,TRBV6-5,.,.,TGTGCCAGCAGTTACGGGGGAGGAGCTTTCTTT,CASSYGGGAFF
TRBJ2-7,TRBV15,few,TRBD1,TGTGCCACCAGCAGGGACAGGGTCACTGGCGAGCAGTACTTC,CATSRDRVTGEQYF
TRBJ2-1,TRBV11-2,.,.,TGTGCCAGCAGCCTCCGGGGGAGAAGCGTCGCATCGGGGGAGCAGTTCTTC,CASSLRGRSVASGEQFF
TRBJ2-5,TRBV5-1,.,TRBD2,TGCGCCAGCAGCTTTGGACTAGCGGAACAAGAGACCCAGTACTTC,CASSFGLAEQETQYF
TRBJ2-7,TRBV7-2,.,.,TGTGCCAGCAGTCCCAGCTCCTACGAGCAGTACTTC,CASSPSSYEQYF
TRBJ2-7,TRBV13,.,TRBD1,TGTGCCAGCAGCGTTACTGGGACAGGGGGCGAGCAGTACTTC,CASSVTGTGGEQYF
TRBJ1-1,TRBV25-1,.,TRBD1,TGTGCCAGCAGTCATTACCCCACGCGGACAGGGATGAACACTGAAGCTTTCTTT,CASSHYPTRTGMNTEAFF
TRBJ2-5,TRBV19,.,TRBD2,TGTGCCAGTAGTTCCCCACCCCTCCGCGCTAGCGGGAAAGAGACCCAGTACTTC,CASSSPPLRASGKETQYF
TRBJ2-1,TRBV10-1,.,TRBD1,TGCGCCAGCACCCGGGACAGGGCATGGCATGAGCAGTTCTTC,CASTRDRAWHEQFF
TRBJ1-6,TRBV6-5,.,.,TGTGCCAGCAGAGAGCCCAATTCACCCCTCCACTTT,CASREPNSPLHF
TRBJ2-5,TRBV11-2,.,.,TGTGCCAGCAGCTTGCAAGAGACCCAGTACTTC,CASSLQETQYF
TRBJ1-6,TRBV5-1,.,TRBD1,TGCGCCAGCAGTCTTGGACGACAGGGTTTTAATTCACCCCTCCACTTT,CASSLGRQGFNSPLHF
TRBJ1-3,TRBV14,.,.,TGTGCCAGCAGCCCACAGGGTTCTGGAAACACCATATATTTT,CASSPQGSGNTIYF